This T cell receptor beta chain was obtained from a study of T cells in Graves' hyperthyroidism and ophthalmopathy. Researchers amplified the TCR beta CDR3 regions from RNA transcripts. The HTBI primer set drove a first-round RT-PCR of the TCR CDR3. TCRdb recomputed calls from the multiplex PCR reads with MiXCR, one row per CDR3 protein. Of over 45,000 distinct CDR3 sequences in the sample, 48% were seen once. Diagnosis rested on symptoms, serum thyroxine and TRAb, thyroid ultrasound, and orbital computed tomography. Study observations and caveats: Researchers found most expanded thyroid clonotypes above 0.001 in blood as well.

About this clonotype: The antigen remains unidentified.

This receptor was obtained from a woman aged 50 to 65 with Graves' ophthalmopathy. The sequenced sample consisted of blood.

Written as DNA, the CDR3 is TGTGCCAGCAGCCCTCCCTCGTCGGGAGCGGTTTACGAGCAGTACTTC. Translated, it gives CASSPPSSGAVYEQYF. This sequence joins TRBV7-2 and TRBJ2-7; D is perhaps TRBD2 (6 bases). V was cut by 5 bases and J by 4 bases, with 21 bases left in between. The germline gives CDR1 SGHTA, CDR2 FQGNSA. The length of the CDR3 is 16 residues.